Listed below are T cell receptor beta chains from one sample, sequenced in a study of blood T cell repertoires in COVID-19. TCRdb keeps only in-frame clones here, not all; method: immunoSEQ multiplex PCR. The sample lists about 50,000 clones, 80% to 90% occurring once. Sequenced material: peripheral blood. Receptors were obtained from a human donor in a cohort sampled during active COVID-19. The donor label of this sample is uncertain. The CDR3 runs from the conserved cysteine through the conserved F or W.

CDR3 length | V gene | CDR3 protein
14 | TRBV3-1/TRBV3-2 | CASSQSGGAGELFF
15 | TRBV11-3 | CASSLVVGGYQPQHF
15 | TRBV9 | CASSVKARDRDTQYF
13 | TRBV12-3/TRBV12-4 | CASSLGAGAGYTF
16 | TRBV11-2 | CASSTGTVATPGELFF
14 | TRBV19 | CASSTRQGYYGYTF
14 | TRBV5-1 | CASSTGQGYNEQFF
14 | TRBV7-8 | CASTPGAGAAEQYF
17 | TRBV4-2 | CASSQGTNAGQGQRQYF
16 | TRBV5-1 | CASSSGTGGYQETQYF
17 | TRBV24-1 | CATTGTGGCTGGNTIYF
17 | TRBV3-1/TRBV3-2 | CASSQARSGTAGNTIYF
13 | TRBV10-3 | CAIGEGPEDTQYF
19 | TRBV10-1 | CASSRPRDRGGNSYNEQFF
13 | TRBV15 | CATSRGSSYEQYF
15 | TRBV5-4 | CASSSGTGATYEQYF
14 | TRBV25-1 | CASRETGGYGELFF
13 | TRBV6-6 | CASSYREAYEQYF
16 | TRBV5-6 | CASSLGQGNSNTEAFF
15 | TRBV19 | CASRGLAGGTDTQYF
15 | TRBV5-6 | CASSLRVRGVTEAFF
14 | TRBV2 | CASSERGSNNEQFF
15 | TRBV9 | CASSVGMGRSYEQYF
19 | TRBV19 | CASSIRAGGPVIVTDTQYF
13 | TRBV2 | CASSENPGDGYTF
16 | TRBV5-6 | CASSLESYRGNTEAFF
16 | TRBV4-3 | CASSQELLAGGETQYF
13 | TRBV18 | CASSPGPDTEAFF
14 | TRBV7-9 | CASSSRTVVVPLHF
14 | TRBV3-1/TRBV3-2 | CASSQVSGGGGQYF
15 | TRBV28 | CASSDPPAGGYEQYF
14 | TRBV5-1 | CASSSSGTENIQYF
15 | TRBV11-2 | CASSLEGGVTGELFF
14 | TRBV9 | CASSADRANTEAFF
14 | TRBV7-3 | CASSLSAGQETQYF
16 | TRBV3-1/TRBV3-2 | CASSRLTGDGTDTQYF
17 | TRBV7-3 | CASSPGGIAAYTGELFF
16 | TRBV15 | CATSRGTRSGANVLTF
18 | TRBV7-2 | CASSLASGGGGSYNEQFF
13 | TRBV24-1 | CATKGRGNTEAFF
17 | TRBV5-4 | CASSLAGVTSGGQVQFF
13 | TRBV7-2 | CASSLGLREKLFF
13 | TRBV30 | CAWTGDNTGELFF
15 | TRBV6-6 | CASSQGTSGGGEQFF
13 | TRBV28 | CASTRAGSGGYTF
14 | TRBV20-1 | CSASPSGGWWTQYF
13 | TRBV7-9 | CASSLGGDQPQHF
17 | TRBV9 | CASSEQLMGTGGDEQFF
16 | TRBV7-8 | CASSLAARGLTDTQYF
16 | TRBV9 | CASSVAGTGGRDEQYF
16 | TRBV18 | CASSPGENSKIYEQYF
14 | TRBV3-1/TRBV3-2 | CASSQGSGVGEQYF
12 | TRBV28 | CASSFDSYGYTF
15 | TRBV6-2/TRBV6-3 | CASSPDRGLNSPLHF